The rows below give T cell receptor beta chains drawn from one sample of a study of human T cells and chemical hapten exposure. One entry per CDR3 protein results from TCRdb running MiXCR on the RACE reads. The sample includes about 340,000 distinct CDR3 sequences, roughly 6.9% seen only once; the top ten take approximately 8%. The source was whole blood, collected in connection with sensitization to the hapten diphenylcyclopropenone (DPC). These receptors came from a woman between 18 and 29 years old with alopecia areata. Some clones in this sample may be carry-over from other donors' samples. CDR3s include the opening cysteine and the closing phenylalanine or tryptophan. Fields, in order: J gene, V gene, D gene, clone size, CDR3 DNA, CDR3 protein. A D gene is named only where the DNA matches it firmly. The size of a clone is reported for some rows only, either as once, few or many, or as a class for expanded clones.

TRBJ1-1 | TRBV29-1 | - | many | TGCAGCGGTCACTACGGGGATGAAGCTTTCTTT | CSGHYGDEAFF
TRBJ2-5 | TRBV11-1 | - | many | TGTGCCAGCAGCCCCCTGGTCGGTGGGGAGACCCAGTACTTC | CASSPLVGGETQYF
TRBJ1-2 | TRBV12-3/TRBV12-4 | - | - | TGTGCCAGCACCCTGACTCAAGATTATGGCTACACCTTC | CASTLTQDYGYTF
TRBJ2-3 | TRBV20-1 | TRBD2 | many | TGCAGTGCTAGAGTACCACCGGGACTAGCGGGGGCCTCCTATGGAGATACGCAGTATTTT | CSARVPPGLAGASYGDTQYF
TRBJ2-7 | TRBV28 | - | few | TGTGCCAGCAGTTTTGTCTCCGGAGCCGAGCAGTACTTC | CASSFVSGAEQYF
TRBJ1-5 | TRBV6-2/TRBV6-3 | TRBD1 | few | TGTGCCAGCCGAACGCCCAGGGGGGGTCAGCCCCAGCATTTT | CASRTPRGGQPQHF
TRBJ2-7 | TRBV7-9 | - | - | TGTGCCAGCAGGGACGGAAACGAGCAGTACTTC | CASRDGNEQYF
TRBJ2-2 | TRBV14 | - | few | TGTGCCAGCAGCCAAACAACCGGGGAGCTGTTTTTT | CASSQTTGELFF
TRBJ2-5 | TRBV19 | TRBD1 | - | TGTGCTAGTAGACCCCAGACAGGGATGGAGACCCAGTACTTC | CASRPQTGMETQYF
TRBJ2-1 | TRBV5-1 | - | few | TGCGCCAGCAGCATGGGACCTAGCCCCTACAATGAGCAGTTCTTC | CASSMGPSPYNEQFF
TRBJ2-6 | TRBV9 | - | - | TGTGCCAGCAGTGAGTCGTGGCGCACTGGGGCCAACGTCCTGACTTTC | CASSESWRTGANVLTF
TRBJ2-1 | TRBV20-1 | TRBD1 | few | TGCAGTGCTAGTCCCTGGATGGGACAGGTTGAATCCTACAATGAGCAGTTCTTC | CSASPWMGQVESYNEQFF
TRBJ2-7 | TRBV4-3 | - | many | TGCGCCAGCAGCCAAGATCAGGGCAGGGCGGACGAGCAGTACTTC | CASSQDQGRADEQYF
TRBJ2-3 | TRBV6-5 | - | many | TGTGCCAGCAGTCGGCTCGACAGAGGAGATACGCAGTATTTT | CASSRLDRGDTQYF
TRBJ2-3 | TRBV20-1 | - | - | TGCAGTGCTTCCGGGACTGGGGTGACAGATACGCAGTATTTT | CSASGTGVTDTQYF
TRBJ2-6 | TRBV7-6 | TRBD1 | - | TGTGCCAGCAGCCCAATCGGACAGGGTAGCTCTGGGGCCAACGTCCTGACTTTC | CASSPIGQGSSGANVLTF
TRBJ1-5 | TRBV25-1 | - | many | TGTGCCAGCAGTGCCTTGGGGGGCAATCAGCCCCAGCATTTT | CASSALGGNQPQHF
TRBJ2-2 | TRBV12-3/TRBV12-4 | - | - | TGTGCCAGCATTTCGGGCATAGAGGACTCCGGGGAGCTGTTTTTT | CASISGIEDSGELFF
TRBJ1-5 | TRBV29-1 | - | many | TGCAGCGTTGAATTGCAGGTCGATCAGCCCCAGCATTTT | CSVELQVDQPQHF
TRBJ1-3 | TRBV4-2 | - | - | TGTGCCAGCAGCCAAGATAGGGGGTCCGGAAACACCATATATTTT | CASSQDRGSGNTIYF
TRBJ2-7 | TRBV7-6 | TRBD2 | many | TGTGCCAGCAGCCTCCTACGGGGGGCCTACGAGCAGTACTTC | CASSLLRGAYEQYF
TRBJ2-7 | TRBV23-1 | - | many | TGCGCCAGCAGTCAAAGGGACATTTACGAGCAGTACTTC | CASSQRDIYEQYF
TRBJ2-2 | TRBV27 | - | many | TGTGCCAGCAGTCGGGGGACCGGGGAGCTGTTTTTT | CASSRGTGELFF